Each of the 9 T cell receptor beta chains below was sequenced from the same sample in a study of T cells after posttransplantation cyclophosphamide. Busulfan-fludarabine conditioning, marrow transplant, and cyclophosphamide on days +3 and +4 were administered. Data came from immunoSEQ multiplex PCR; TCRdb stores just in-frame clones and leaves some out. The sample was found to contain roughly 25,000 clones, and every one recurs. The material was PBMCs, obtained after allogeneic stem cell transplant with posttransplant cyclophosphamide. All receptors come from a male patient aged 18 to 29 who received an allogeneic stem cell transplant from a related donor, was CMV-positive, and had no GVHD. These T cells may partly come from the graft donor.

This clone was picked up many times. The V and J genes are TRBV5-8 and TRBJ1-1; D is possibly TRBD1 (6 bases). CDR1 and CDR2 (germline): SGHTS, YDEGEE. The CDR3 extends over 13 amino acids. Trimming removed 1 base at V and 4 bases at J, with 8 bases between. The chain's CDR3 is CASSLTGTTEAFF. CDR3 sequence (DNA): TGTGCCAGCAGCTTGACAGGGACCACTGAAGCTTTCTTT. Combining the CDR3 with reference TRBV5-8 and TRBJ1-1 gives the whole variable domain EAGVTQSPTHLIKTRGQQATLRCSPISGHTSVYWYQQALGLGLQFLLWYDEGEERNRGNFPPRFSGRQFPNYSSELNVNALELEDSALYLCASSLTGTTEAFFGQGTRLTVV.

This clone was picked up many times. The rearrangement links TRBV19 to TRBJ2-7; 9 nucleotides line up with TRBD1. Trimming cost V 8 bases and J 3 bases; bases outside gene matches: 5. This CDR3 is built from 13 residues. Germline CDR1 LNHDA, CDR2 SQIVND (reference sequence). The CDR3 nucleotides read TGTGCCAGTGGAAGACAGGGGGACTACGAGCAGTACTTC. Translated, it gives CASGRQGDYEQYF.

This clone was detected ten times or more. The CDR3: CASSDDRGSPLHF. In DNA form, the CDR3 reads TGTGCCAGCAGTGATGACAGGGGATCACCCCTCCACTTT. This chain uses TRBV6-1 with TRBJ1-6; the match to TRBD1 covers 8 bases. The V gene end was trimmed by 3 bases and the J gene end by 10 bases; junction bases not matched to a gene: 2. The CDR3 runs to 13 residues. The V gene's germline CDR1 is MNHNS and CDR2 SASEGT.

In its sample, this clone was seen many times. CDR3: CASSPRGGTNEKLFF. CDR3 bases: TGTGCCAGCAGCCCCAGGGGTGGGACTAATGAAAAACTGTTTTTT. This rearrangement joins TRBV11-2 to TRBJ1-4; tentatively, D is TRBD1 (6 bases). CDR1 and CDR2 from the germline V gene are SGHAT and FQNNGV. The CDR3 has 15 residues. V was clipped by 5 bases and J by 2 bases, with 12 bases between them.

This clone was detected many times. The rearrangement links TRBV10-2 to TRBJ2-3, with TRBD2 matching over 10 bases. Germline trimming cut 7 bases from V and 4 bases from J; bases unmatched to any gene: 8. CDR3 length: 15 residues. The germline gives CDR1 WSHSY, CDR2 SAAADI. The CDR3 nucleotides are TGCGCCAGCACCTTTCTAGCGGGAGTCCCAGATACGCAGTATTTT. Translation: CASTFLAGVPDTQYF.

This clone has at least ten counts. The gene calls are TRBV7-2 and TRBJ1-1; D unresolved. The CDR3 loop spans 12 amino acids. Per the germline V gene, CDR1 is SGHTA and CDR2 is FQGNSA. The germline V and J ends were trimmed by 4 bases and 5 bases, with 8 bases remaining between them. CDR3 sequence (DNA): TGTGCCAGCAGCTCTTCTATTACTGAAGCTTTCTTT. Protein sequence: CASSSSITEAFF.

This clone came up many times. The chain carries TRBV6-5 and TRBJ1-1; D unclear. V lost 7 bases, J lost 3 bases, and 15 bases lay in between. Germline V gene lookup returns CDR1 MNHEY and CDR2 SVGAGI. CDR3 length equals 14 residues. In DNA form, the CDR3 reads TGTGCCAGCATAGCGGCAGGCTTAGACACTGAAGCTTTCTTT. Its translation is CASIAAGLDTEAFF.

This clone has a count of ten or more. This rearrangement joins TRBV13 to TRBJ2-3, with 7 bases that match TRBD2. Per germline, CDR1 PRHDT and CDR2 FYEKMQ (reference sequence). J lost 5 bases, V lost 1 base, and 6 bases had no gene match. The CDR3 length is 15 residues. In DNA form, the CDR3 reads TGTGCCAGCAGCTTAGCCGGGAGGCGGGGAGATACGCAGTATTTT. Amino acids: CASSLAGRRGDTQYF.

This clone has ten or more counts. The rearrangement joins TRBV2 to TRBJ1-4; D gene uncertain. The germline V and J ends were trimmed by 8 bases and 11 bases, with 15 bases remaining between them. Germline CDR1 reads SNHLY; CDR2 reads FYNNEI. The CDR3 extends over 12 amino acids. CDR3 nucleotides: TGTGCCAGCGTTCAGAACGTCGGGAAACTGTTTTTT. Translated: CASVQNVGKLFF.